These 24 T cell receptor beta chains came from one sample sequenced in a study of CXCR3-negative and CXCR3-positive naive CD8 T cells. Researchers prepared the TRB cDNA libraries using 5' RACE with UMI labels. TCRdb processed the 5' RACE reads again and assigns one entry to each CDR3 protein, with no DNA. The sample table sets out 45,000 to 75,000 distinct CDR3 sequences. The sequenced sample was naive CXCR3- CD8+ T cells from blood. Noted subset: CD45RO-CCR7+CD27+CD95- naive CD8+ T cells lacking CXCR3 (TNR3-). Receptor source: a human donor in good health. Some clones in this sample may be carry-over from other donors' samples.

The chain is built from TRBV5-1 and TRBJ2-1; TCRdb designates TRBD2, a call that cannot be tested without DNA. Germline CDR1 and CDR2: SGHRS and YFSETQ. The CDR3 covers 15 residues. CDR3 region: CASSLYASDYNEQFF.

This chain joins TRBV7-2 and TRBJ1-2. The CDR3 runs 14 residues. Germline CDR1 reads SGHTA; CDR2 reads FQGNSA. The CDR3: CASSPPGRENGYTF.

The V gene is TRBV14, the J gene TRBJ1-2. This CDR3 comprises 13 residues. The germline V gene encodes CDR1 SGHDN and CDR2 FVKESK. This CDR3 reads CASRVDGKNGYTF.

The chain couples TRBV7-6 to TRBJ2-5; with no DNA, the TCRdb D assignment of TRBD2 cannot be verified. Germline-derived CDR1 and CDR2 are SGHVS and FNYEAQ. The CDR3 has 15 amino acids. The CDR3 here is CASSWGTSGGETQYF.

V is TRBV15 and J is TRBJ2-1; lacking DNA, the TRBD2 call made by TCRdb goes unchecked. The CDR3 totals 18 residues. Germline V gene lookup returns CDR1 LNHNV and CDR2 YYDKDF (reference sequence). The CDR3 spells CATSTDSTGTRSHLEQFF.

This chain connects TRBV4-1 to TRBJ1-2; the D call from TCRdb, TRBD1, cannot be confirmed without DNA. The germline gives CDR1 MGHRA, CDR2 YSYEKL. The CDR3 is 16 residues long. The CDR3 reads CASSQDDWGPNYGYTF.

The genes are TRBV29-1 and TRBJ2-7. This CDR3 is built from 11 residues. Germline values: CDR1 SQVTM, CDR2 ANQGSEA. The CDR3 is CSVEVTYEQYF.

This chain connects TRBV7-6 to TRBJ2-5. The CDR3 sequence is 15 residues long. Germline loops: CDR1 SGHVS, CDR2 FNYEAQ. This CDR3 reads CASSSESRYQETQYF.

The rearrangement uses TRBV12-3 or TRBV12-4 and TRBJ2-3; without DNA, the TCRdb call of TRBD1 cannot be checked. This CDR3 region has 16 residues. This CDR3 reads CASSFAGTGGGDTQYF.

The V and J genes are TRBV12-3 or TRBV12-4 and TRBJ2-3; TCRdb designates TRBD1, a call that cannot be tested without DNA. The CDR3 extends over 15 amino acids. CDR3 protein: CASSLASRGPDTQYF.

V is TRBV4-2 and J is TRBJ1-6. Per the germline V gene, CDR1 is LGHNA and CDR2 is YNFKEQ. The CDR3 has 12 residues. CDR3 sequence: CASSQRSSPLHF.

This CDR3 is CASSQATGGQETQYF. The genes are TRBV14 and TRBJ2-5; checking the TCRdb D call of TRBD1 is not possible without DNA. Germline lookup yields CDR1 SGHDN and CDR2 FVKESK. CDR3 size: 15 residues.

V usage is TRBV29-1 and J usage is TRBJ2-3; the TCRdb call, TRBD1, lacks DNA for checking. The CDR3 length is 12 residues. The germline V gene has CDR1 SQVTM and CDR2 ANQGSEA. This chain's CDR3 is CSAKTGLDTQYF.

The J gene is TRBJ2-3, the V gene TRBV14. Germline CDR1 SGHDN, CDR2 FVKESK. The CDR3 length is 14 residues. CDR3: CASSQESVTDTQYF.

V usage is TRBV15 and J usage is TRBJ1-2; TCRdb lists TRBD1, though no DNA is available to test this call. CDR1 LNHNV and CDR2 YYDKDF come from the germline V gene (reference sequence). CDR3 length: 15 amino acids. The chain's CDR3 is CATSRDDGTVYGYTF. Filled out from reference TRBV15 and TRBJ1-2, the complete variable domain reads DAMVIQNPRYQVTQFGKPVTLSCSQTLNHNVMYWYQQKSSQAPKLLFHYYDKDFNNEADTPDNFQSRRPNTSFCFLDIRSPGLGDTAMYLCATSRDDGTVYGYTFGSGTRLTVV.

CDR3: CASSLEDRALPSQETQYF. V gene TRBV5-1 combines with J gene TRBJ2-5; the D gene TCRdb calls, TRBD1, cannot be checked with no DNA. The CDR3 runs to 18 residues. Per the germline V gene, CDR1 is SGHRS and CDR2 is YFSETQ.

This chain uses TRBV2 with TRBJ2-1; TCRdb selects TRBD1, and the lack of DNA leaves this call unchecked. CDR1 is SNHLY and CDR2 is FYNNEI in the germline V gene. The CDR3 totals 15 residues. The CDR3 loop reads CASSEGTENNNEQFF.

V and J are TRBV7-2 and TRBJ2-2; TCRdb indicates TRBD1, and absent DNA this call remains unverified. Per the germline V gene, CDR1 is SGHTA and CDR2 is FQGNSA. The CDR3 extends over 18 amino acids. The CDR3 protein is CASSQDVAGVTNTGELFF.

The V gene is TRBV7-9, the J gene TRBJ1-1; there is no DNA to check the TCRdb D call of TRBD1. Germline CDR1 and CDR2: SEHNR and FQNEAQ (reference sequence). The CDR3 has 17 residues. The CDR3 sequence: CASSPSSTPPGDTEAFF.

CDR3 region: CASSVAPLPDRAGANVLTF. J is TRBJ2-6 and V is TRBV9; TCRdb lists TRBD1, though no DNA is available to test this call. Germline CDR1 and CDR2: SGDLS and YYNGEE. CDR3 length: 19 amino acids.

This rearrangement joins TRBV4-3 to TRBJ2-7; lacking DNA, the TRBD1 call made by TCRdb goes unchecked. The germline gives CDR1 LGHNA, CDR2 YSLEER. This CDR3 is 16 amino acids long. Here the CDR3 reads CASSQTPLAYTYEQYF.

The V and J genes are TRBV7-2 and TRBJ2-7; TCRdb outputs TRBD1, but without DNA this stays unchecked. Germline V CDR1 and CDR2: SGHTA, FQGNSA. The CDR3 is made up of 14 amino acids. The CDR3 sequence is CASSSGTGIHEQYF.

This CDR3 reads CASSPGDRGLDEQFF. J is TRBJ2-1 and V is TRBV7-9; checking the TCRdb D call of TRBD1 is not possible without DNA. The V gene's germline CDR1 is SEHNR and CDR2 FQNEAQ (reference sequence). This CDR3 has 15 amino acids.

This chain links TRBV5-4 with TRBJ2-3; TCRdb selects TRBD1, and the lack of DNA leaves this call unchecked. Per germline, CDR1 SGHNT and CDR2 YYREEE (reference sequence). The CDR3 sequence is 17 residues long. This chain's CDR3 is CASSLDGGTGEADTQYF.